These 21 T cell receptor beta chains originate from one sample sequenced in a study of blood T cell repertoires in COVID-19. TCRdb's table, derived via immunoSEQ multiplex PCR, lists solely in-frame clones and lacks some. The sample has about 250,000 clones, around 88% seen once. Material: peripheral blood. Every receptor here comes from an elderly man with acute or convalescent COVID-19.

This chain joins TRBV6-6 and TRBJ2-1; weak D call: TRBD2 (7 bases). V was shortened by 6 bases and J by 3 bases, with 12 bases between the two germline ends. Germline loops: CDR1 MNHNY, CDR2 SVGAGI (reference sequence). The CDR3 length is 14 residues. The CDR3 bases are TGTGCCAGCAGGGGAGGGGGTGTCTACAATGAGCAGTTCTTC. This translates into CASRGGGVYNEQFF.

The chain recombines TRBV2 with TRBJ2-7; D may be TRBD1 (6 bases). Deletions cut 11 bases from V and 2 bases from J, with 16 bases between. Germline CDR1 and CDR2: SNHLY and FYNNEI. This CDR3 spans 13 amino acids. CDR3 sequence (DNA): TGTGCCGGGAAACAGGGAAGGGCCTACGAGCAGTACTTC. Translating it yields CAGKQGRAYEQYF.

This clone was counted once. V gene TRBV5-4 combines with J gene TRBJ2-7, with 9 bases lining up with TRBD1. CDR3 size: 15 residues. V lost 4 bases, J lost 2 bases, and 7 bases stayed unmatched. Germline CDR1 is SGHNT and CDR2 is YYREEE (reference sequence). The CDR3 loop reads CASSQDRGSPYEQYF. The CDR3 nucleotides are TGTGCCAGCAGCCAGGACAGGGGTTCGCCCTACGAGCAGTACTTC.

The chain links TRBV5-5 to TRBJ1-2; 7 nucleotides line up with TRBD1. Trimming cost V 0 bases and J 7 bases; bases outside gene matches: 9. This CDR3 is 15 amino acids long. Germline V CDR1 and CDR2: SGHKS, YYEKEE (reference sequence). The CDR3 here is CASSLVNRGAIGYTF. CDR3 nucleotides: TGTGCCAGCAGCTTGGTCAACAGGGGCGCCATTGGCTACACCTTC.

The CDR3: CASSIGPGGWETQYF. The DNA for the CDR3 is TGTGCCAGTAGTATAGGACCAGGGGGATGGGAGACCCAGTACTTC. This sequence joins TRBV19 and TRBJ2-5, with 7 nucleotides matching TRBD1. J gave up 5 bases and V 1 base, and 7 bases lay outside the gene matches. Germline values: CDR1 LNHDA, CDR2 SQIVND (reference sequence). The CDR3 is 15 amino acids.

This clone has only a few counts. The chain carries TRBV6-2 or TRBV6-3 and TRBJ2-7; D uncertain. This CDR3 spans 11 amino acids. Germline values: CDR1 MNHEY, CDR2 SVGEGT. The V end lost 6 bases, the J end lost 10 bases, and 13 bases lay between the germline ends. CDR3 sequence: CASSQPEEQYF. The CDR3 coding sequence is TGTGCCAGCAGCCAACCTGAGGAACAGTACTTC.

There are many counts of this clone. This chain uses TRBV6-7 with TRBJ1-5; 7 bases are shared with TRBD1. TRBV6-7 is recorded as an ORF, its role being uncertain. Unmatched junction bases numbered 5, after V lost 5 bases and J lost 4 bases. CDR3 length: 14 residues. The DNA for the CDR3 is TGTGCCAGCAGTCGACAGGGCGGGAATCAGCCCCAGCATTTT. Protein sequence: CASSRQGGNQPQHF.

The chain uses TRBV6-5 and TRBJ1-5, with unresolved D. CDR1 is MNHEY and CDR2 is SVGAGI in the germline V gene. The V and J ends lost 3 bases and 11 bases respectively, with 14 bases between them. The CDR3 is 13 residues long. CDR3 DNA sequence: TGTGCCAGCAGTTATGACGCCTGGGCAGCCCAGCATTTT. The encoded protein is CASSYDAWAAQHF.

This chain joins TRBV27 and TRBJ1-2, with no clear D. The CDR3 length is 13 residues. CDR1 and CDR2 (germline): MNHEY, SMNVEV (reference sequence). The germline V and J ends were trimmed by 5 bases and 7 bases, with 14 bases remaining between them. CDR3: CASSADIGSGYTF. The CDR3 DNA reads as TGTGCCAGCAGTGCTGACATAGGTAGTGGCTACACCTTC.

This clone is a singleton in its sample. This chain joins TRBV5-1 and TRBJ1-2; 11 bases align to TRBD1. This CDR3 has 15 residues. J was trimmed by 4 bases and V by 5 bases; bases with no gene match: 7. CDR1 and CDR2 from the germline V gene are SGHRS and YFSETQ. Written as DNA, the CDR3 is TGCGCCAGCAGTTCCGGGACAGGGGGTTTCTATGGCTACACCTTC. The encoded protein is CASSSGTGGFYGYTF.

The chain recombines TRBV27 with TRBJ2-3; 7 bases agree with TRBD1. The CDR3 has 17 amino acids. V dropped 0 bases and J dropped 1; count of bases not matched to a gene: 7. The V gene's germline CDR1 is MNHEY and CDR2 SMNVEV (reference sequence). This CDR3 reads CASSLSGGQLRTDTQYF. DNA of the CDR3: TGTGCCAGCAGTTTATCAGGGGGCCAACTCCGCACAGATACGCAGTATTTT.

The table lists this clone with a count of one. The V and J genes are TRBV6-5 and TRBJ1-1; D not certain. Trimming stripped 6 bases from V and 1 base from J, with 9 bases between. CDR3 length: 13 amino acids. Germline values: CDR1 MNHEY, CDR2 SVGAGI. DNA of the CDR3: TGTGCCAGCAGGATACAGAGGAACACTGAAGCTTTCTTT. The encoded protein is CASRIQRNTEAFF.

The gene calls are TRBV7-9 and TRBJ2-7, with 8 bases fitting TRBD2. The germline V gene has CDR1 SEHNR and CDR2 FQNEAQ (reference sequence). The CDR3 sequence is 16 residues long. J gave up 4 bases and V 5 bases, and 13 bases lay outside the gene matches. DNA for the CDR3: TGTGCCAGCAGCCTCCCCAAGAGCGGGAGTGCATACGAGCAGTACTTC. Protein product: CASSLPKSGSAYEQYF.

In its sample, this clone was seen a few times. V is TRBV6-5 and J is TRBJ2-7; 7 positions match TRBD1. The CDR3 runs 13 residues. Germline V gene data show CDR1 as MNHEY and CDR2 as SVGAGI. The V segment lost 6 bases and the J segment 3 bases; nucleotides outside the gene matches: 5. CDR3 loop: CASSNSGGYEQYF. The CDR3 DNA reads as TGTGCCAGCAGCAACTCAGGGGGCTACGAGCAGTACTTC.

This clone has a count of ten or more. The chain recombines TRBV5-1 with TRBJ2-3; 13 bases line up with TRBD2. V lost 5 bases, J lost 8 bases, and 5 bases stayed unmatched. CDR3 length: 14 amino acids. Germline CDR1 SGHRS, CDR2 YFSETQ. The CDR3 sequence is CASRGTSGEATQYF. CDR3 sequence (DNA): TGCGCCAGCAGGGGGACTAGCGGGGAAGCTACGCAGTATTTT.

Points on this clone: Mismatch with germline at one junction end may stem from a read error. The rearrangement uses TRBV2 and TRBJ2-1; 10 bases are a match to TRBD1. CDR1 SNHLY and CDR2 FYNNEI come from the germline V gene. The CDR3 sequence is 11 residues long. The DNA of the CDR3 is TGTGCCAGCACCCCGGGACAGGGGACGGTCTTC. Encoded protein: CASTPGQGTVF.

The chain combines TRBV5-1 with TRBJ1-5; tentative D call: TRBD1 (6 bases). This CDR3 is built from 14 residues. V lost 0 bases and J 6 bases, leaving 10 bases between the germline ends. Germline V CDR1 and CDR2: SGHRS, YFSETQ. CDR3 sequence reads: CASSLAGVGQPQHF. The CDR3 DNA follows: TGCGCCAGCAGCTTGGCAGGGGTAGGTCAGCCCCAGCATTTT.

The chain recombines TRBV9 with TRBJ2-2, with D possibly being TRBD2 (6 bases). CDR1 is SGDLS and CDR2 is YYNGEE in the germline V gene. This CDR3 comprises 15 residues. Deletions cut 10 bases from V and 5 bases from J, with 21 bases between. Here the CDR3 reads CASNPGRARTGELFF. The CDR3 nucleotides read TGTGCCTCCAACCCCGGGAGAGCGAGGACCGGGGAGCTGTTTTTT.

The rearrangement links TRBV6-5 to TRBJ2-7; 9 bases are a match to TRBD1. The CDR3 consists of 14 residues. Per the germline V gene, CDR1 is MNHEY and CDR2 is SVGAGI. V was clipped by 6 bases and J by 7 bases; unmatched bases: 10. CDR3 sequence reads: CASSPPGQGGEQYF. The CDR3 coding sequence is TGTGCCAGCAGCCCCCCGGGACAGGGAGGGGAGCAGTACTTC.

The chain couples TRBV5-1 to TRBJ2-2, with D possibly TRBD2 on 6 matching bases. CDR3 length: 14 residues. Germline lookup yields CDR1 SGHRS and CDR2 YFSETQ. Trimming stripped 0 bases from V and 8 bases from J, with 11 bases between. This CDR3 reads CASSLEGLPGELFF. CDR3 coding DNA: TGCGCCAGCAGCTTGGAGGGACTGCCGGGGGAGCTGTTTTTT.

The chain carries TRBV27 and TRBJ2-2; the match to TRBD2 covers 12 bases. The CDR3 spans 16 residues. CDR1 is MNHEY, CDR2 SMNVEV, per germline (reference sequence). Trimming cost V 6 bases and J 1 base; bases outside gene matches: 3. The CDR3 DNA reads TGTGCCAGCAGGACTAGCGGGAGTCGGAACACCGGGGAGCTGTTTTTT. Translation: CASRTSGSRNTGELFF.